One and the same sample provided the 9 T cell receptor beta chains below, sequenced in a study of cytomegalovirus exposure and HLA in healthy donors. PCR involved 60 Vbeta and 13 Jbeta primers. Repertoires were generated with immunoSEQ multiplex PCR, while TCRdb's copy carries only in-frame clones and drops some. The repertoire holds about 150,000 clones, with 60% to 80% as singletons. The sequenced sample consisted of PBMCs. The receptors originated from a man aged 45-65 years in good health and CMV-seropositive.

V gene TRBV6-1 combines with J gene TRBJ2-7; D unresolved. The CDR3 totals 14 residues. Germline values: CDR1 MNHNS, CDR2 SASEGT. V was clipped by 3 bases and J by 0 bases, with 9 bases between them. The CDR3 region is CASSESPSSYEQYF. DNA for the CDR3: TGTGCCAGCAGTGAGTCCCCCAGCTCCTACGAGCAGTACTTC.

This clone was picked up a small number of times. The genes are TRBV10-3 and TRBJ2-1; D possibly corresponds to TRBD1 (6 bases). V lost 0 bases to trimming and J lost 3 bases, with 12 bases between them. The CDR3 contains 16 residues. The germline V gene has CDR1 ENHRY and CDR2 SYGVKD. CDR3 region: CAISESQGTGYNEQFF. CDR3 nucleotide sequence: TGTGCCATCAGTGAGTCTCAGGGGACGGGCTACAATGAGCAGTTCTTC.

This clone was found once. The chain is built from TRBV7-2 and TRBJ2-2; 8 nucleotides match TRBD1. The V segment lost 1 base and the J segment 6 bases; nucleotides outside the gene matches: 10. Germline CDR1 and CDR2: SGHTA and FQGNSA. The CDR3 has 17 residues. CDR3 protein: CASSLDSGQAYAGELFF. The CDR3 DNA is TGTGCCAGCAGCTTAGATTCGGGACAGGCTTATGCCGGGGAGCTGTTTTTT.

This sequence joins TRBV11-2 and TRBJ1-2; tentative D call: TRBD1 (5 bases). Looked up from germline, CDR1 is SGHAT and CDR2 is FQNNGV. Trimming pared 0 bases from V and 8 bases from J, leaving 13 bases between. There are 14 residues in the CDR3. CDR3 sequence (DNA): TGTGCCAGCAGCTTAGATCCTTACAGGAAGGGCTACACCTTC. Protein: CASSLDPYRKGYTF.

This clone occurred a few times. J is TRBJ1-6 and V is TRBV6-5, with D tentatively TRBD1 (5 bases). The CDR3 consists of 16 residues. Between the trimmed V and J ends, which lost 0 bases and 8 bases, there was a span of 14 bases. Germline loops: CDR1 MNHEY, CDR2 SVGAGI. CDR3 region: CASSYSMGRGDSPLHF. DNA for the CDR3: TGTGCCAGCAGTTACTCGATGGGCCGGGGGGATTCACCCCTCCACTTT.

The chain has TRBV2 and TRBJ2-1; 12 bases are shared with TRBD2. Germline V gene data show CDR1 as SNHLY and CDR2 as FYNNEI. Trimming took 4 bases from V and 2 from J; bases not matched to a gene: 3. The CDR3 consists of 16 residues. This chain's CDR3 is CASSAPSGGAYNEQFF. The CDR3 DNA reads as TGTGCCAGCAGTGCACCTAGCGGGGGGGCCTACAATGAGCAGTTCTTC.

The gene calls are TRBV5-1 and TRBJ1-1; TRBD1 aligns across 9 bases. Germline V gene lookup returns CDR1 SGHRS and CDR2 YFSETQ. V dropped 1 base and J dropped 9; count of bases not matched to a gene: 16. The CDR3 covers 17 residues. The CDR3 protein is CASSLTEQGARANQAFF. The CDR3 coding sequence is TGCGCCAGCAGCTTGACGGAACAGGGGGCGCGAGCGAACCAAGCTTTCTTT.

The chain carries TRBV13 and TRBJ2-1; TRBD1 agrees at 10 bases. Looked up from germline, CDR1 is PRHDT and CDR2 is FYEKMQ (reference sequence). The V and J ends lost 0 bases and 12 bases, in that order; junction bases with no gene match: 8. This CDR3 has 15 residues. The CDR3 DNA follows: TGTGCCAGCAGCTTAGGCCGGGGACAGGGGTACGGGCAGTTCTTC. Translating gives CASSLGRGQGYGQFF. The full variable domain, in which reference TRBV13 and TRBJ2-1 provide the parts outside the CDR3, is AAGVIQSPRHLIKEKRETATLKCYPIPRHDTVYWYQQGPGQDPQFLISFYEKMQSDKGSIPDRFSAQQFSDYHSELNMSSLELGDSALYFCASSLGRGQGYGQFFGPGTRLTVL.

The chain employs TRBV6-4 and TRBJ2-3, with TRBD1 matching over 7 bases. Trimming cost V 3 bases and J 6 bases; bases outside gene matches: 3. This CDR3 has 13 amino acids. The V gene's germline CDR1 is MRHNA and CDR2 SNTAGT. The CDR3 bases are TGTGCCAGCAGTGATAGAGGGGGCGATACGCAGTATTTT. It codes for CASSDRGGDTQYF.